The entry below gives a single T cell receptor beta chain sequence along with its context. This specimen comes from a study of blood T cell repertoires in COVID-19. Whole-study context: The study drew acute and convalescent COVID-19 samples from the United States, Italy and Spain. Nucleic acid was either cDNA or gDNA, and it came from T cells, B-cell-depleted T cells, or PBMCs.

V dropped 1 base and J dropped 4 bases, with 11 bases sitting between them. Germline assignment: CDR1 SGHNT and CDR2 YYREEE (reference sequence). This CDR3 has 14 amino acids. Assay used: immunoSEQ multiplex PCR; TCRdb lists only in-frame clones, some missing. The table records 110,000 to 150,000 clones, roughly three quarters of them present only once. This chain links TRBV5-4 with TRBJ2-5; D perhaps matches TRBD1 (6 bases). The sequence was collected from a man aged 50 to 60 with active or convalescent COVID-19. Sequencing used peripheral blood. The CDR3 reads CASSLNARGETQYF. The CDR3 DNA reads TGTGCCAGCAGCTTGAACGCCAGGGGAGAGACCCAGTACTTC.